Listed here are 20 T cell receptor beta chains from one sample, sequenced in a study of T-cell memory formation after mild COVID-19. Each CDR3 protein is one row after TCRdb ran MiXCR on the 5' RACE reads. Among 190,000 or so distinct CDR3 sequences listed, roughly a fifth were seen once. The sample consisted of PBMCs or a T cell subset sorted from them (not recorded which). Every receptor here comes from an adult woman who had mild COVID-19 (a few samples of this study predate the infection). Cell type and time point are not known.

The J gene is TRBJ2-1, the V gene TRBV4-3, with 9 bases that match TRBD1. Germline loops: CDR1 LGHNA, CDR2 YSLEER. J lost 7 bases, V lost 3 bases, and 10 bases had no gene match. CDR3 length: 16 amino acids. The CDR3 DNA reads TGCGCCAGCAGCCACGGAACAGGGGGCGCAGGTAATGAGCAGTTCTTC. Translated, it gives CASSHGTGGAGNEQFF.

CDR3 coding DNA: TGTGCCAGTAGTCCGGAAAGCGGAGCCTCTGGAAACACCATATATTTT. The encoded protein is CASSPESGASGNTIYF. The genes are TRBV19 and TRBJ1-3; D remains ambiguous. The germline V and J ends were trimmed by 5 bases and 0 bases, with 14 bases remaining between them. Germline CDR1 LNHDA, CDR2 SQIVND (reference sequence). The CDR3 sequence is 16 residues long.

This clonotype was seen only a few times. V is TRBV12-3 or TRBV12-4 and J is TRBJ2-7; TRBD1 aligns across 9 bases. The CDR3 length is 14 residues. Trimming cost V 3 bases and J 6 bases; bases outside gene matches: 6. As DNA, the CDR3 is TGTGCCAGCAGTTTCGCGGGACAGGGAAGCGAGCAGTACTTC. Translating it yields CASSFAGQGSEQYF.

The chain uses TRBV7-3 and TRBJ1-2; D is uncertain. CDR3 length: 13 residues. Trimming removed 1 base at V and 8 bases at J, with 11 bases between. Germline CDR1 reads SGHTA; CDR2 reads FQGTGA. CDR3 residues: CASSLSSGRGYTF. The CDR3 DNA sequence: TGTGCCAGCAGCTTAAGTTCGGGGAGAGGCTACACCTTC.

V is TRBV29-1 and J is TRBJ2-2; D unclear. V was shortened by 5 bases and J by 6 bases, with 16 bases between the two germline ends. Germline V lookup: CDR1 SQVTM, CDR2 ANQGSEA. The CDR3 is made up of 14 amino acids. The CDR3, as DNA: TGCAGCGTTATCTTAGTGTATCGGGCCGGGGAGCTGTTTTTT. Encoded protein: CSVILVYRAGELFF.

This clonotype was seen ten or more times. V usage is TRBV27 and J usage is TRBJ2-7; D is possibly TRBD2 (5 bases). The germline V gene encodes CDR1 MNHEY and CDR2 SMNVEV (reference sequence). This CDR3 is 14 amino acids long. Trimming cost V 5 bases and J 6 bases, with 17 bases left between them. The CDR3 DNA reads TGTGCCAGCAGTCCGATCGGGCAGAGCGGCGAGCAGTACTTC. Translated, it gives CASSPIGQSGEQYF.

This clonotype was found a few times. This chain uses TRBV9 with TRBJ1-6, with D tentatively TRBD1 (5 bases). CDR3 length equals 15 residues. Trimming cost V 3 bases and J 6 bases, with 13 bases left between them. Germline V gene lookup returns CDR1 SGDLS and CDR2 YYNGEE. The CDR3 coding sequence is TGTGCCAGCAGCGGTGCAAGGGGTTCTAATTCACCCCTCCACTTT. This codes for CASSGARGSNSPLHF. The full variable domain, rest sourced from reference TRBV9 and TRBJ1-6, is DSGVTQTPKHLITATGQRVTLRCSPRSGDLSVYWYQQSLDQGLQFLIQYYNGEERAKGNILERFSAQQFPDLHSELNLSSLELGDSALYFCASSGARGSNSPLHFGNGTRLTVT.

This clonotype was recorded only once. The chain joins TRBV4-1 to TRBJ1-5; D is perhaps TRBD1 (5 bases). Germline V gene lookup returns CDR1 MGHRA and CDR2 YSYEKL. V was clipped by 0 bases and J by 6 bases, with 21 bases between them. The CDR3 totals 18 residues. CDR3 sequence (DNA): TGCGCCAGCAGCCAAGAAGGGCCAGGGTCTGCGATAAGTCAGCCCCAGCATTTT. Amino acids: CASSQEGPGSAISQPQHF.

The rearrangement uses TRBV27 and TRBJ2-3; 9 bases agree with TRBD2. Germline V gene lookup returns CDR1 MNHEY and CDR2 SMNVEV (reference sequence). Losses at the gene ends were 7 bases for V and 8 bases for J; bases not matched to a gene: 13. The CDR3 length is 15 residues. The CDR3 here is CASTLFGGGEGTQYF. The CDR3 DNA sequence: TGTGCCAGCACCCTGTTCGGCGGGGGGGAGGGTACGCAGTATTTT.

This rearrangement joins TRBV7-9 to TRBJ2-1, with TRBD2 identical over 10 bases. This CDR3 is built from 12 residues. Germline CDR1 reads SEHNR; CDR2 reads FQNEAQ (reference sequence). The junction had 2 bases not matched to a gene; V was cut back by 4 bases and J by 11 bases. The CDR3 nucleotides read TGTGCCAGCAGCTCTAGCGGGAGTCAGCAGTTCTTC. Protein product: CASSSSGSQQFF.

The CDR3 is CASSLVGAGVTNIQYF. The CDR3 DNA sequence: TGTGCCAGCAGCTTAGTGGGAGCGGGAGTTACGAACATTCAGTACTTC. This chain links TRBV11-2 with TRBJ2-4; 8 bases are a match to TRBD2. Germline V gives CDR1 SGHAT, CDR2 FQNNGV. CDR3 length: 16 residues. V gave up 1 base and J gave up 7 bases; unmatched junction bases: 9.

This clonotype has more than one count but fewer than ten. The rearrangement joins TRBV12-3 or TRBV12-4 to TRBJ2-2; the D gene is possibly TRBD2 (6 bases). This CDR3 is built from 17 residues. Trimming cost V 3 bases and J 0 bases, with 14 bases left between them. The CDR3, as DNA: TGTGCCAGCAGTTTGGAGGGGTACACCGCGAACACCGGGGAGCTGTTTTTT. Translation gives CASSLEGYTANTGELFF.

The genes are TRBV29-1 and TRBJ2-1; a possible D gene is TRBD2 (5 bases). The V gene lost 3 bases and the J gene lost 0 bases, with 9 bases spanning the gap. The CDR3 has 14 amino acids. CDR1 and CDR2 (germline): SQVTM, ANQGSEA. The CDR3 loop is CSVEDWSSYNEQFF. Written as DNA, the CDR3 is TGCAGCGTTGAGGACTGGAGCTCCTACAATGAGCAGTTCTTC.

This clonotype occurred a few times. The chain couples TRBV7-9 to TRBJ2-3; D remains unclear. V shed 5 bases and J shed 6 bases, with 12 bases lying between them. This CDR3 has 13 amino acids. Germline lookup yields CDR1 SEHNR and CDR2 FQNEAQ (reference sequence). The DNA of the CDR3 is TGTGCCAGCAGCCCTGGGCCCCCCGATACGCAGTATTTT. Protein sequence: CASSPGPPDTQYF.

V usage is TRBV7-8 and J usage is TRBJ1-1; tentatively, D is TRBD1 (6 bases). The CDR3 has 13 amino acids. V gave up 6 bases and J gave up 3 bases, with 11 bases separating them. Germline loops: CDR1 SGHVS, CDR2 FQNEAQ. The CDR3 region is CASRPQGYTEAFF. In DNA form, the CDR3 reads TGTGCCAGCAGACCACAGGGATACACTGAAGCTTTCTTT.

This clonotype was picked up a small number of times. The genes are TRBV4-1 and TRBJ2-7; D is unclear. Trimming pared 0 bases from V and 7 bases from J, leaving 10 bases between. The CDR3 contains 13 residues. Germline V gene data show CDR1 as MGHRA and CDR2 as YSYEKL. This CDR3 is CASSQEPAREQYF. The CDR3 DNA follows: TGCGCCAGCAGCCAAGAACCGGCTCGGGAGCAGTACTTC.

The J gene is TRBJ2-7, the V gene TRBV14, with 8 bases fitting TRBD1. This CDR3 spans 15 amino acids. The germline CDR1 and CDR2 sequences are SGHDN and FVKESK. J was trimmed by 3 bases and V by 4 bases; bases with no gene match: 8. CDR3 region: CASSRTGTGVYEQYF. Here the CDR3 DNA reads TGTGCCAGCAGCCGGACAGGGACAGGAGTCTACGAGCAGTACTTC.

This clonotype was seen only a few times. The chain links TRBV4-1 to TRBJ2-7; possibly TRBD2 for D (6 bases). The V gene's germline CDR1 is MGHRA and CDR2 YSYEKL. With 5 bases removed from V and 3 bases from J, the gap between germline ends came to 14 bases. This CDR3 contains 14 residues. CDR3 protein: CASSSGLGDYEQYF. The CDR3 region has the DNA TGCGCCAGCAGCTCGGGACTTGGGGACTACGAGCAGTACTTC.

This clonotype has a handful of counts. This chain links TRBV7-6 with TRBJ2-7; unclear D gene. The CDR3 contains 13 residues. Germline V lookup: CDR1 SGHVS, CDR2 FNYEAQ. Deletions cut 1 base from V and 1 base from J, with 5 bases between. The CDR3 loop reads CASSLDQSYEQYF. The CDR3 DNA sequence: TGTGCCAGCAGCTTAGACCAGTCCTACGAGCAGTACTTC.

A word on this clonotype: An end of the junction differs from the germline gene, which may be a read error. CDR3 nucleotides: TGTGACAGCAGCTTGGGCCCGCCCCAGTACAATGAGCAGTTCTTC. It is translated as CDSSLGPPQYNEQFF. The V and J genes are TRBV5-5 and TRBJ2-1; D not resolved. The CDR3 totals 15 residues. Germline lookup yields CDR1 SGHKS and CDR2 YYEKEE (reference sequence).